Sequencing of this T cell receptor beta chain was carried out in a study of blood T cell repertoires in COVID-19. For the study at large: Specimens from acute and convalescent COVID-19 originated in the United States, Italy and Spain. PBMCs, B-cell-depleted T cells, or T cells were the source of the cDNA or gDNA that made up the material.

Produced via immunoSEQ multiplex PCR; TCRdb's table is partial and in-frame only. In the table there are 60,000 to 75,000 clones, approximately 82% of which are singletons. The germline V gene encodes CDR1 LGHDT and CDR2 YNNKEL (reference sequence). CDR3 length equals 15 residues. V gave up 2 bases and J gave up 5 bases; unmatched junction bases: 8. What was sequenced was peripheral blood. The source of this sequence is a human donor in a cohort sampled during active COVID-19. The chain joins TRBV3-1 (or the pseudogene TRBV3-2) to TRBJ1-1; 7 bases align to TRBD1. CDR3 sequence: CASSQRETGRTEAFF. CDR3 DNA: TGTGCCAGCAGCCAACGAGAGACAGGGAGGACTGAAGCTTTCTTT.